A single sample is the source of the 22 T cell receptor beta chains below, sequenced in a study of T cells in Graves' hyperthyroidism and ophthalmopathy. Amplification targeted TCR beta CDR3 regions from RNA transcripts. Carried out on the TCR CDR3, a first-round RT-PCR used the HTBI primer set. TCRdb re-derived calls from the multiplex PCR reads in MiXCR, one entry per CDR3 protein. The sample lists about 37,000 distinct CDR3 sequences; 40% to 60% were seen once. Material for sequencing was blood. The origin of the receptors is a man aged 40-49 years with Graves' ophthalmopathy.

This clonotype occurred many times. This chain joins TRBV19 and TRBJ1-4; D gene uncertain. With 6 bases removed from V and 4 bases from J, the gap between germline ends came to 9 bases. CDR3 size: 13 residues. Germline V gene lookup returns CDR1 LNHDA and CDR2 SQIVND (reference sequence). In DNA, the CDR3 is TGTGCCAGTAGCAACGAGCTTAATGAAAAACTGTTTTTT. Translated, it gives CASSNELNEKLFF.

The table lists this clonotype with many counts. The chain couples TRBV18 to TRBJ1-2, with a possible D match to TRBD1 (5 bases). From germline, CDR1 is KGHSH and CDR2 LQKENI. The V gene lost 0 bases and the J gene lost 7 bases, with 9 bases spanning the gap. This CDR3 spans 13 amino acids. Here the CDR3 reads CASSPPGEVGYTF. The DNA of the CDR3 is TGTGCCAGCTCACCACCGGGGGAGGTTGGCTACACCTTC.

The table lists this clonotype with many counts. The chain combines TRBV20-1 with TRBJ2-1; no firm D call. The CDR3 contains 16 residues. The V end was cut by 3 bases, the J end by 2 bases, with 17 bases between. CDR1 and CDR2 from the germline V gene are DFQATT and SNEGSKA (reference sequence). The CDR3 protein is CSASPPLVSPYNEQFF. Written as DNA, the CDR3 is TGCAGTGCTAGTCCACCTCTAGTATCCCCCTACAATGAGCAGTTCTTC.

Remarks on this clonotype: Mismatch with germline at one junction end may stem from a read error. V is TRBV11-2 and J is TRBJ1-1; D is unclear. The CDR3 extends over 13 amino acids. Germline lookup yields CDR1 SGHAT and CDR2 FQNNGV. For the CDR3, the DNA is TGTGCCAGCAGCCCTCGACCGAACGCTGAAGCCTTCTTT. This translates into CASSPRPNAEAFF.

This clonotype was observed many times. CDR3: CASSPGAGGGNTIYF. CDR3 sequence (DNA): TGTGCCAGCAGTCCGGGAGCCGGTGGGGGAAACACCATATATTTT. The rearrangement links TRBV12-3 or TRBV12-4 to TRBJ1-3; D gene ambiguous. Trimming cost V 5 bases and J 4 bases, with 15 bases left between them. The CDR3 contains 15 residues.

This clonotype showed up many times. The rearrangement uses TRBV12-3 or TRBV12-4 and TRBJ2-7; 7 bases agree with TRBD2. The trim removed 7 bases at V and 4 bases at J, leaving 7 bases unmatched. The length of the CDR3 is 13 residues. CDR3 DNA: TGTGCCAGCACCCCCGACGGGGGGTACGAGCAGTACTTC. This translates into CASTPDGGYEQYF.

There are many counts of this clonotype. The chain joins TRBV2 to TRBJ2-1; D call uncertain. There are 15 residues in the CDR3. Trimming stripped 1 base from V and 1 base from J, with 8 bases between. CDR1 and CDR2 (germline): SNHLY, FYNNEI. The chain's CDR3 is CASSEGRTSYNEQFF. The CDR3 DNA reads TGTGCCAGCAGTGAAGGACGAACATCCTACAATGAGCAGTTCTTC.

This clonotype was observed many times. CDR3 bases: TGCAGTGCTAGATCGCCACCCCCGGGGGGGGCTGAGCAGTACTTC. It encodes CSARSPPPGGAEQYF. This chain uses TRBV20-1 with TRBJ2-7; TRBD2 matches 8 bases. Germline V CDR1 and CDR2: DFQATT, SNEGSKA (reference sequence). The CDR3 length is 15 residues. With V trimmed by 2 bases and J by 7 bases, 13 bases remained unmatched.

This clonotype was observed many times. The CDR3 protein is CASSLDQGAYEQYF. The CDR3 DNA reads as TGTGCCAGCAGCTTAGATCAAGGGGCCTACGAGCAGTACTTC. This sequence joins TRBV11-2 and TRBJ2-7; TRBD1 is a possible D gene (5 bases). The CDR3 sequence is 14 residues long. Germline V gene data show CDR1 as SGHAT and CDR2 as FQNNGV. Trimming cost V 0 bases and J 2 bases, with 8 bases left between them. The full variable domain, in which reference TRBV11-2 and TRBJ2-7 provide the parts outside the CDR3, is EAGVAQSPRYKIIEKRQSVAFWCNPISGHATLYWYQQILGQGPKLLIQFQNNGVVDDSQLPKDRFSAERLKGVDSTLKIQPAKLEDSAVYLCASSLDQGAYEQYFGPGTRLTVT.

The genes are TRBV24-1 and TRBJ1-1, with D uncertain. CDR1 KGHDR and CDR2 SFDVKD come from the germline V gene. V was cut by 4 bases and J by 3 bases, with 8 bases left in between. This CDR3 is built from 13 residues. The DNA of the CDR3 is TGTGCCACCAGTGACCGTAGGGACACTGAAGCTTTCTTT. This sequence encodes CATSDRRDTEAFF.

On this clonotype: A much larger clone differs from this one at a single base, so this may be a read error. The genes are TRBV11-2 and TRBJ1-3; 8 nucleotides line up with TRBD1. Germline assignment: CDR1 SGHAT and CDR2 FQNNGV. The CDR3 consists of 14 residues. The chain's CDR3 is CAGSKDRAGSTIYF. CDR3 sequence (DNA): TGTGCCGGCAGCAAGGACAGGGCTGGAAGCACCATATATTTT.

By frequency in the sample, this clonotype is medium-sized. The chain employs TRBV2 and TRBJ2-5; 7 bases map to TRBD1. Germline CDR1 is SNHLY and CDR2 is FYNNEI. Unmatched junction bases numbered 3, after V lost 4 bases and J lost 1 base. CDR3 length: 14 amino acids. The CDR3 here is CASSGRDSQETQYF. Written as DNA, the CDR3 is TGTGCCAGCAGTGGACGGGACAGCCAAGAGACCCAGTACTTC.

This clonotype was counted many times. The genes are TRBV5-5 and TRBJ2-4, with D unresolved. Looked up from germline, CDR1 is SGHKS and CDR2 is YYEKEE (reference sequence). CDR3 length: 15 residues. With 0 bases removed from V and 1 base from J, the gap between germline ends came to 8 bases. The CDR3 reads CASSLDPGAKNIQYF. CDR3 coding DNA: TGTGCCAGCAGCTTGGACCCCGGGGCCAAAAACATTCAGTACTTC.

The DNA for the CDR3 is TGCGCCAGCAGCACCACCACAGGGGGCTACGAGCAGTACTTC. Residues: CASSTTTGGYEQYF. The chain is built from TRBV5-1 and TRBJ2-7; 8 nucleotides match TRBD1. The CDR3 is 14 amino acids. J was trimmed by 3 bases and V by 4 bases; bases with no gene match: 6. Germline-derived CDR1 and CDR2 are SGHRS and YFSETQ.

This clonotype was counted many times. The J gene is TRBJ2-3, the V gene TRBV2; no reliable D call. CDR3 length: 14 residues. The V end was cut by 4 bases, the J end by 4 bases, with 12 bases between. In germline, CDR1 is SNHLY, CDR2 FYNNEI. Written as DNA, the CDR3 is TGTGCCAGCAGTGGGAATGCGCAGGCAGATACGCAGTATTTT. This sequence encodes CASSGNAQADTQYF.

This clonotype was seen ten or more times. The gene calls are TRBV3-1 and TRBJ2-5, with 14 bases matching TRBD2. The CDR3 contains 16 residues. Per the germline V gene, CDR1 is LGHDT and CDR2 is YNNKEL (reference sequence). With 4 bases clipped from V and 4 bases from J, the junction kept 5 bases outside the gene matches. DNA of the CDR3: TGTGCCAGCAGCCTTACCGGACTAGCGGGAGGAGAGACCCAGTACTTC. Protein product: CASSLTGLAGGETQYF.

This chain connects TRBV10-2 to TRBJ2-1; 8 nucleotides match TRBD2. Trimming took 7 bases from V and 5 from J; bases not matched to a gene: 10. CDR1 is WSHSY, CDR2 SAAADI, per germline. CDR3 size: 15 residues. The CDR3 sequence: CASTRGSGSDNEQFF. The CDR3 DNA is TGCGCCAGCACCAGGGGCAGCGGGAGTGACAATGAGCAGTTCTTC.

The chain couples TRBV5-4 to TRBJ2-2; 7 bases are shared with TRBD2. Germline loops: CDR1 SGHNT, CDR2 YYREEE (reference sequence). This CDR3 has 13 amino acids. After removal of 4 bases from V and 7 bases from J, the junction contained 4 bases not matched to a gene. The CDR3 is CASSTRTSGELFF. The DNA for the CDR3 is TGTGCCAGCAGCACCCGGACTAGCGGGGAGCTGTTTTTT.

V gene TRBV24-1 combines with J gene TRBJ2-3; 7 bases match TRBD2. The junction had 7 bases not matched to a gene; V was cut back by 5 bases and J by 3 bases. Germline CDR1 and CDR2: KGHDR and SFDVKD. This CDR3 spans 15 amino acids. DNA of the CDR3: TGTGCCACCAGTGTAACGGGAGGCATGACAGATACGCAGTATTTT. It encodes CATSVTGGMTDTQYF.

This clonotype showed up many times. The genes are TRBV19 and TRBJ2-1; TRBD2 matches 7 bases. Germline V gene sequence: CDR1 LNHDA, CDR2 SQIVND (reference sequence). The CDR3 runs 13 residues. V trimming: 0 bases; J trimming: 10 bases; junction bases outside the gene matches: 3. DNA of the CDR3: TGTGCCAGTAGTATAGACCCGGGGGGAGAGCAGTTCTTC. It codes for CASSIDPGGEQFF.

In regard to this clonotype: No DNA is shown, since the ends of the CDR3 on it are uncertain; the CDR3 is the one TCRdb lists. This chain connects TRBV5-4 to TRBJ2-1. A total of 21 residues make up the CDR3, ends included. Germline V CDR1 and CDR2: SGHNT, YYREEE (reference sequence). CDR3 in amino acids: CASSFYICSALRDQSYNEQFF.

This chain connects TRBV20-1 to TRBJ2-2; TRBD2 matches 11 bases. Germline V gene sequence: CDR1 DFQATT, CDR2 SNEGSKA (reference sequence). V lost 2 bases and J lost 2; bases outside the gene matches: 4. The CDR3 consists of 16 residues. CDR3 amino acids: CSARKGLAVNTGELFF. The CDR3, as DNA: TGCAGTGCTAGAAAGGGACTAGCGGTAAACACCGGGGAGCTGTTTTTT.